This T cell receptor beta chain was identified in a study of blood T cell repertoires in COVID-19. Points on this clone: Other nucleotide sequences from this sample produce the same CDR3.

V shed 2 bases and J shed 2 bases, with 7 bases lying between them. Looked up from germline, CDR1 is GTSNPN and CDR2 is SVGIG (reference sequence). This CDR3 has 12 amino acids. Authors' methods: Amplification of reference gene primers was used by the study to estimate nucleated cell counts. The repertoire was sequenced with immunoSEQ multiplex PCR; TCRdb's copy has only in-frame clones and lacks some. V and J calls and clone size are those listed in that table; D and trimming were worked out from the DNA. This table holds a few hundred thousand clones, approximately 89% found once. The TCR comes from a woman aged 50 to 65 with COVID-19, enrolled during active disease. The V and J genes are TRBV30 and TRBJ2-7; tentatively, D is TRBD1 (6 bases). The sequencing input was peripheral blood. The CDR3 protein is CAWSPGAYEQYF. For the CDR3, the DNA is TGTGCCTGGAGTCCAGGGGCCTACGAGCAGTACTTC.